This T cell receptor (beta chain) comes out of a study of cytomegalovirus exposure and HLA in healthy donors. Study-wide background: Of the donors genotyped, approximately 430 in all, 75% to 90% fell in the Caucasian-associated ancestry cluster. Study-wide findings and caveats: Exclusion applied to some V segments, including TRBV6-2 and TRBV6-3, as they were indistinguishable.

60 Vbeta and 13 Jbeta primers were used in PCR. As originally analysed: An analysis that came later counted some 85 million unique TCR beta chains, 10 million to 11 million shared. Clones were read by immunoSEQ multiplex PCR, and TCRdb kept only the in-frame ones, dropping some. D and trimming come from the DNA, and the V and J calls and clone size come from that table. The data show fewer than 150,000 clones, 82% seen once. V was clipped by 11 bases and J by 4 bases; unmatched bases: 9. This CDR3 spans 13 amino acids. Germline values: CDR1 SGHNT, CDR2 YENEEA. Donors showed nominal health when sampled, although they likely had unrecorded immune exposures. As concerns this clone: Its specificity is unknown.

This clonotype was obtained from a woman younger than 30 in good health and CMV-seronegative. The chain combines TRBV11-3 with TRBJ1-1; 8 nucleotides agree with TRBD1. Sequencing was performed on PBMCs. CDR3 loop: CAGSTGGGTEAFF. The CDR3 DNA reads TGTGCCGGATCTACAGGGGGTGGCACTGAAGCTTTCTTT.